This TCR beta chain was found in a study of read filtering for tumor transcriptome and immune sequencing. Study overall: The cohort had 17 to 20 men and some 13 women aged about 40 to 90, mean roughly 66 years. R-ISS stage counts were 8 for I, about 15 for II, six or seven for III. Study-level results: Compared with RNA-seq, IR-seq gave much higher clonotype depth and reliability.

From roughly 390 ng of RNA, a library with molecular barcoded alpha/delta and beta/gamma adaptors was made. TCRdb re-analysed the reads in MiXCR, keeping a single row per CDR3 protein. The sample consists of around 38,000 distinct CDR3 sequences, roughly 13% of them appearing once. Germline V lookup: CDR1 DFQATT, CDR2 SNEGSKA (reference sequence). The CDR3 runs to 14 residues. Within the sample, this clonotype is medium-sized. The antigen remains undetermined. Sequencing was done on a sample of a population of CD138-negative cells sorted from bone marrow. The clonotype was recovered from a donor at least 40 years old with multiple myeloma. J is TRBJ2-1 and V is TRBV20-1; D might be TRBD2 (6 bases). Here the CDR3 reads CSVVGGEVYNEQFF. As DNA, the CDR3 is TGCAGCGTAGTGGGGGGAGAGGTCTACAATGAGCAGTTCTTC.